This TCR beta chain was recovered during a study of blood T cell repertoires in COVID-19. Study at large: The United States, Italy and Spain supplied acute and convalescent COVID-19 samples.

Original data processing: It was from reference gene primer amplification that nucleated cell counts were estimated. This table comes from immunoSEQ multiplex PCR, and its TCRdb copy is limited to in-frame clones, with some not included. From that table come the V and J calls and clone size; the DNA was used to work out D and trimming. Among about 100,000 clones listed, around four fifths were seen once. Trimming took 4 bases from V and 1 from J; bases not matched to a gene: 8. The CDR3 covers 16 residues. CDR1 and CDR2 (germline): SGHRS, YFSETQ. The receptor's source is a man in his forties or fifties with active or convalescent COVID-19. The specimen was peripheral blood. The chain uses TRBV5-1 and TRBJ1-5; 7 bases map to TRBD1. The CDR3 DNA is TGCGCCAGCAGCGGGCACGACAGGGTCAGCAATCAGCCCCAGCATTTT. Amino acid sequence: CASSGHDRVSNQPQHF.